These 11 T cell receptor beta chains came from one sample sequenced in a study of cytomegalovirus exposure and HLA in healthy donors. PCR used 60 Vbeta primers and 13 Jbeta primers. Sequencing used immunoSEQ multiplex PCR; TCRdb keeps in-frame clones, though not all of them. The sample includes about 92,000 clones, 80% to 90% seen only once; the top ten take roughly 5.5%. Sample: PBMCs. Source of these receptors: a woman between 18 and 30 years old in good health and CMV-seropositive.

The chain links TRBV15 to TRBJ1-3; the D is unclear. This CDR3 comprises 14 residues. Trimming shortened V by 8 bases and J by 0 bases, and 11 bases separated the two germline ends. CDR1 and CDR2 (germline): LNHNV, YYDKDF (reference sequence). CDR3 bases: TGTGCCACCGCCCGGGAAAGCTCTGGAAACACCATATATTTT. Translating it yields CATARESSGNTIYF.

CDR3 DNA sequence: TGCAGCGTCGAGGGCCTCCTATACACTGAAGCTTTCTTT. This translates into CSVEGLLYTEAFF. The chain recombines TRBV29-1 with TRBJ1-1; D gene uncertain. V was trimmed by 6 bases and J by 3 bases, leaving 14 bases between them. Per the germline V gene, CDR1 is SQVTM and CDR2 is ANQGSEA. The CDR3 loop spans 13 amino acids.

The rearrangement joins TRBV13 to TRBJ2-1, with D perhaps matching TRBD1 (5 bases). Trimming stripped 6 bases from V and 10 bases from J, with 10 bases between. Germline V gene data show CDR1 as PRHDT and CDR2 as FYEKMQ (reference sequence). The CDR3 runs to 11 residues. The CDR3, as DNA: TGTGCCAGCAGTAATAACAGGGAGCAGTTCTTC. It specifies CASSNNREQFF.

V gene TRBV15 combines with J gene TRBJ2-1; 7 positions match TRBD2. The CDR3 runs to 13 residues. Germline CDR1 and CDR2: LNHNV and YYDKDF (reference sequence). The V and J ends lost 7 bases and 2 bases, in that order; junction bases with no gene match: 2. The CDR3 protein is CATTGTTYNEQFF. CDR3 nucleotide sequence: TGTGCCACCACCGGGACTACCTACAATGAGCAGTTCTTC. Based on the CDR3 plus reference TRBV15 and TRBJ2-1, the full variable domain is DAMVIQNPRYQVTQFGKPVTLSCSQTLNHNVMYWYQQKSSQAPKLLFHYYDKDFNNEADTPDNFQSRRPNTSFCFLDIRSPGLGDTAMYLCATTGTTYNEQFFGPGTRLTVL.

The CDR3 is CASSPSPDTGYGYTF. The CDR3 nucleotides read TGTGCCAGCAGCCCCTCCCCTGACACGGGGTATGGCTACACCTTC. V is TRBV7-9 and J is TRBJ1-2, with no clear D. The CDR3 sequence is 15 residues long. Germline-derived CDR1 and CDR2 are SEHNR and FQNEAQ (reference sequence). V was pared by 5 bases and J by 5 bases, with 18 bases between.

V and J are TRBV6-5 and TRBJ1-2, with D hard to call. The CDR3 consists of 15 residues. Germline lookup yields CDR1 MNHEY and CDR2 SVGAGI. V lost 0 bases to trimming and J lost 2 bases, with 10 bases between them. The CDR3 loop reads CASSYSEGANYGYTF. DNA of the CDR3: TGTGCCAGCAGTTACTCAGAGGGTGCGAACTATGGCTACACCTTC.

V gene TRBV9 combines with J gene TRBJ1-4; possible D gene TRBD1, 5 bases. Trimming stripped 4 bases from V and 14 bases from J, with 18 bases between. Germline-derived CDR1 and CDR2 are SGDLS and YYNGEE. This CDR3 is 13 amino acids long. CDR3 region: CASSSGGGMDLFF. DNA for the CDR3: TGTGCCAGCAGCTCCGGGGGGGGGATGGATCTGTTTTTT.

The V call is TRBV5-4, the J call TRBJ2-7; 7 bases are a match to TRBD1. Per germline, CDR1 SGHNT and CDR2 YYREEE (reference sequence). There are 16 residues in the CDR3. V gave up 4 bases and J gave up 3 bases; unmatched junction bases: 13. The CDR3 region is CASSHLGTDGDYEQYF. In DNA, the CDR3 is TGTGCCAGCAGCCACCTGGGGACAGACGGAGACTACGAGCAGTACTTC. Variable domain in full (rest from reference TRBV5-4 and TRBJ2-7): ETGVTQSPTHLIKTRGQQVTLRCSSQSGHNTVSWYQQALGQGPQFIFQYYREEENGRGNFPPRFSGLQFPNYSSELNVNALELDDSALYLCASSHLGTDGDYEQYFGPGTRLTVT.

This chain joins TRBV6-5 and TRBJ1-1; 7 nucleotides match TRBD1. The V gene's germline CDR1 is MNHEY and CDR2 SVGAGI. Trimming took 0 bases from V and 5 from J; bases not matched to a gene: 6. CDR3 size: 15 residues. The CDR3 coding sequence is TGTGCCAGCAGTTACTCGACAGGGCGACGGACTGAAGCTTTCTTT. It is translated as CASSYSTGRRTEAFF.

This clone was seen a few times. The chain recombines TRBV10-3 with TRBJ1-5; no definite D call. Trimming pared 4 bases from V and 6 bases from J, leaving 7 bases between. The CDR3 contains 12 residues. Germline V CDR1 and CDR2: ENHRY, SYGVKD. For the CDR3, the DNA is TGTGCCATCAGTGCTAATAGTCAGCCCCAGCATTTT. This encodes CAISANSQPQHF.

The chain links TRBV4-1 to TRBJ1-1; D not certain. CDR3 length: 16 amino acids. CDR1 and CDR2 (germline): MGHRA, YSYEKL. Trimming took off 1 base at V and 0 bases at J, with 12 bases between the two ends. The CDR3 is CASSQGVGVLNTEAFF. Here the CDR3 DNA reads TGCGCCAGCAGCCAAGGTGTGGGAGTCCTGAACACTGAAGCTTTCTTT.